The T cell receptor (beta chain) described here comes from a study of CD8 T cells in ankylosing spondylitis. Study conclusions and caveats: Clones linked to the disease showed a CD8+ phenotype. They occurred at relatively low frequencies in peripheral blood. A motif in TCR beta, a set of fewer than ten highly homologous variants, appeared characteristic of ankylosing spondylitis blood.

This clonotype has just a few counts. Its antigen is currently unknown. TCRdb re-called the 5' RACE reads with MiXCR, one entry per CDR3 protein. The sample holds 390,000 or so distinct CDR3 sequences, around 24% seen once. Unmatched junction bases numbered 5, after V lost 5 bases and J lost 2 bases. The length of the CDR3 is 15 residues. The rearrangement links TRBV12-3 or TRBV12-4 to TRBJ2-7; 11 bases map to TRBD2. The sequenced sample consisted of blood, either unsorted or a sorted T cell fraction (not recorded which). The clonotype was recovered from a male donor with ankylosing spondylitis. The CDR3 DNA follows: TGTGCCAGCAGTCCTATTAGCGGGAGGGCCTACGAGCAGTACTTC. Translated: CASSPISGRAYEQYF.